This T cell receptor beta chain derives from a study of CD8+ T cells in alopecia areata. Sequencing relied on a cDNA template that was reverse transcribed from extracted RNA. The repertoire was sequenced with immunoSEQ multiplex PCR; TCRdb's copy has only in-frame clones and lacks some. The table includes a few hundred thousand clones, around 64% detected once. This clone has only a few counts. The CDR3 contains 12 residues. Germline CDR1 and CDR2: MDHEN and SYDVKM. The V end lost 2 bases, the J end lost 5 bases, and 6 bases lay between the germline ends. Treatment here: oral pan-JAK inhibitor, 5-10 mg twice daily.

The starting material was CD4+ T cells sorted from blood, obtained around week 53, from a patient treated with tofacitinib. This sequence joins TRBV28 and TRBJ2-5, with D unresolved. The TCR was taken from a human donor with alopecia areata. The CDR3 region has the DNA TGTGCCAGCAGTTTAAGGGCGGAGACCCAGTACTTC. Translating gives CASSLRAETQYF.